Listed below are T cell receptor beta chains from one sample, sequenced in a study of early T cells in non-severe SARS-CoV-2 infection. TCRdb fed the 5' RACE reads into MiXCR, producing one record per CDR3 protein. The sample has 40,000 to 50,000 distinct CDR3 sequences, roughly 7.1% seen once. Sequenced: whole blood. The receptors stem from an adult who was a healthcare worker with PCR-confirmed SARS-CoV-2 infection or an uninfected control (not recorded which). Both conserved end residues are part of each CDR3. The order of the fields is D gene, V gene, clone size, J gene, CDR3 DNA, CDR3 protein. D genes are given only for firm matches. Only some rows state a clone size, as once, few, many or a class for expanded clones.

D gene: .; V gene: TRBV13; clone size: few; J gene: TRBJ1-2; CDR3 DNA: TGTGCCAGCAAAGAGCAGAACTATGGCTACACCTTC; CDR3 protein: CASKEQNYGYTF
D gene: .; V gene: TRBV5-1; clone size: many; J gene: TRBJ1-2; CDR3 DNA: TGCGCCAGCAGCTTGGAGGGCTTGTATGGCTACACCTTC; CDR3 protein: CASSLEGLYGYTF
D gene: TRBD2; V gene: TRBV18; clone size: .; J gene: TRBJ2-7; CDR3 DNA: TGTGCCAGCTCACATAGCGGGGGGGCCTACGAGCAGTACTTC; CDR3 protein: CASSHSGGAYEQYF
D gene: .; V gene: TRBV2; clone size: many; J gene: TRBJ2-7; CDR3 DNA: TGTGCCAGCAAGACAGACGAGCAGTACTTC; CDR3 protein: CASKTDEQYF
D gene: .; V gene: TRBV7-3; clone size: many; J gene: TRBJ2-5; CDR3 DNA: TGTGCCAGCAGCTTAAGTCGGGGTACCCAAGAGACCCAGTACTTC; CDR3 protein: CASSLSRGTQETQYF
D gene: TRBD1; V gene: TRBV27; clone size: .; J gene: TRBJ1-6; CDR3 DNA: TGTGCCAGCAGACTTCCCGGGACAGGGTATTCACCCCTCCACTTT; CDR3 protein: CASRLPGTGYSPLHF
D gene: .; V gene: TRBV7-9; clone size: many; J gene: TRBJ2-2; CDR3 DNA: TGTGCCAGCAGCCCCATTGTGGGGGCGAGAGACGGGGAGCTGTTTTTT; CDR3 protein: CASSPIVGARDGELFF
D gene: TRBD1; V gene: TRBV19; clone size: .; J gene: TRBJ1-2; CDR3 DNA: TGTGCCAGTAGTATAGATCTCGACAGGGGAGGTGGCTACACCTTC; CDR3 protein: CASSIDLDRGGGYTF
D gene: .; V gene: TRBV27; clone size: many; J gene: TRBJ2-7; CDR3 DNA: TGTGCCAGCAGCCTATCCCCAGGCCCGTCCTACGAGCAGTACTTC; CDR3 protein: CASSLSPGPSYEQYF
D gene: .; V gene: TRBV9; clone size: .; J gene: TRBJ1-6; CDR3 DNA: TGTGCCAGCAGCGTAGTGGACAGTAATTCACCCCTCCACTTT; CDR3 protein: CASSVVDSNSPLHF
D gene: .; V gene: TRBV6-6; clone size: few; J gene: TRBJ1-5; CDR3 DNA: TGTGCCACCAGAGAGAATCAGCCCCAGCATTTT; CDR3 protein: CATRENQPQHF
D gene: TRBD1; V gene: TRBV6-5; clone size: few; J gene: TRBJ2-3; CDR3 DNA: TGTGCCAGCAGTATCAGTACAGGGGGAAGAGATACGCAGTATTTT; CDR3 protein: CASSISTGGRDTQYF
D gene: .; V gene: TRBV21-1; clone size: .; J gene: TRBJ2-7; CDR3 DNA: TGTGCCAGCAGCAGGTACACCTCAAGCTCCTACGAGCAGTACTTC; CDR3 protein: CASSRYTSSSYEQYF
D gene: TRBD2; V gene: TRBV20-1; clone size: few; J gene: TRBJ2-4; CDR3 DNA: TGCAGTGCTATAGGACTAGCGGGGGGTGGCATTCAGTACTTC; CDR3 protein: CSAIGLAGGGIQYF
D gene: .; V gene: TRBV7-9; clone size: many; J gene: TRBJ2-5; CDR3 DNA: TGTGCCGGAAGGGGTCTGAGTGAGACCCAGTACTTC; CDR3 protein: CAGRGLSETQYF
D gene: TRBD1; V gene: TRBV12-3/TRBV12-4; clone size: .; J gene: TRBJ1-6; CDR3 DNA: TGTGCCAGCCTCGACAGGGGGAATTCACCCCTCCACTTT; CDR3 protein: CASLDRGNSPLHF
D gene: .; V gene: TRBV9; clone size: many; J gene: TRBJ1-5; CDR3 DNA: TGTGCCAGCAGCTTCGGACAGATAGATCAGCCCCAGCATTTT; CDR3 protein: CASSFGQIDQPQHF
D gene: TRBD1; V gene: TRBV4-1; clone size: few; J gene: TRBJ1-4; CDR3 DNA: TGCGCCAGCAGCCAGGTCCAGGGGGCGGTGGGAAAACTGTTTTTT; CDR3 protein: CASSQVQGAVGKLFF
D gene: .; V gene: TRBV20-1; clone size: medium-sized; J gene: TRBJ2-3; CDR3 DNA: TGCAGTGCTACCGATTTGGACCTTAGCACAGATACGCAGTATTTT; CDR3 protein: CSATDLDLSTDTQYF
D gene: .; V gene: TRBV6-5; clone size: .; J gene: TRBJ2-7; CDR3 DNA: TGTGCCAGCAGTATCGCCGACCCAGCCTTCTACGAGCAGTACTTC; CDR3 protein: CASSIADPAFYEQYF
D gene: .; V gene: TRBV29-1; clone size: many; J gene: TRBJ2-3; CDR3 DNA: TGCAGCGTTGACTTTGGCAGCACAAGCACAGATACGCAGTATTTT; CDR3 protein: CSVDFGSTSTDTQYF
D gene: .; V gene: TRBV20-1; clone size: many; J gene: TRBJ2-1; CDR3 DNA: TGCAGTGCTAGGGGCGAGATCAATGAGCAGTTCTTC; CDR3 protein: CSARGEINEQFF
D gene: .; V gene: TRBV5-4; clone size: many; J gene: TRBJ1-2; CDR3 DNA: TGTGCCAGCAGCTTGGTCGGCGGTGGGGCAGGCTATGGCTACACCTTC; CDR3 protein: CASSLVGGGAGYGYTF
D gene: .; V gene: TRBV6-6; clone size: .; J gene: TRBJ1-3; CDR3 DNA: TGTGCCAGCAGCTCTTCTAAAAACACCATATATTTT; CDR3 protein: CASSSSKNTIYF
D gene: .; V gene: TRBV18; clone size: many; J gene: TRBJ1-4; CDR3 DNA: TGTGCCAGCTCACCATCAGGACGGTGGGAGTATGAAAAACTGTTTTTT; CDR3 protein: CASSPSGRWEYEKLFF
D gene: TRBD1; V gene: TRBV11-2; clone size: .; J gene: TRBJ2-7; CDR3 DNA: TGTGCCAGCAGCAAATTTTGGGACAGGGAGGGAAACGAGCAGTACTTC; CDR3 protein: CASSKFWDREGNEQYF
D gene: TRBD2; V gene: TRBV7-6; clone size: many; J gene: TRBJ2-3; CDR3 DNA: TGTGCCAGCAGCGTGGCTAGCGGCCTCAGTACGCAGTATTTT; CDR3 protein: CASSVASGLSTQYF
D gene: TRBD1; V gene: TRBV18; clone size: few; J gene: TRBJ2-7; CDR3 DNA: TGTGCCAGCTCACCGGCCGGGACAGGGTCCTACGAGCAGTACTTC; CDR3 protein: CASSPAGTGSYEQYF
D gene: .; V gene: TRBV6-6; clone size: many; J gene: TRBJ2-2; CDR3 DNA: TGTGCCAGCAGTGACATAAACACCGGGGAGCTGTTTTTT; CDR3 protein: CASSDINTGELFF
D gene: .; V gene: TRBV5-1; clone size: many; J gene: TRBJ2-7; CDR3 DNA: TGCGCCAGCAGCCGGGCGGGGCGGACTTTCCTCTCCTACGAGCAGTACTTC; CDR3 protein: CASSRAGRTFLSYEQYF
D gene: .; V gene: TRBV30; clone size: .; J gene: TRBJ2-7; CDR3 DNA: TGTGCCTGGAGCGATTCCGGGACGCTAGGCTCCTACGAGCAGTACTTC; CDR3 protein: CAWSDSGTLGSYEQYF
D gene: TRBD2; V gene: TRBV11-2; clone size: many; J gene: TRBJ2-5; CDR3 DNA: TGTGCCAGCAGCTTAGGGTTAGCGGGGGACCCGGAGGAGACCCAGTACTTC; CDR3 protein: CASSLGLAGDPEETQYF
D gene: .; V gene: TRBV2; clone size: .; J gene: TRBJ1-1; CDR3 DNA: TGTGCCAGCAGTGTAAGGGGGGACACTGAAGCTTTCTTT; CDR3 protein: CASSVRGDTEAFF
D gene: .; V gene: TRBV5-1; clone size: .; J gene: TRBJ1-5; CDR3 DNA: TGCGCCAGCAGCTTGAGGTCCGATCAGCCCCAGCATTTT; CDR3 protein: CASSLRSDQPQHF
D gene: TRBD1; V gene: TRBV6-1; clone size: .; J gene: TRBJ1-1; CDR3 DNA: TGTGCCAGCAGTGAGACAGGGGCAGGGAGCACTGAAGCTTTCTTT; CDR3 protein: CASSETGAGSTEAFF
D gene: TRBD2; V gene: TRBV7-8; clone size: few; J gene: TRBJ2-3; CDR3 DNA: TGTGCCAGCAGCCCAGCGGGGGGGCTTAGAGATACGCAGTATTTT; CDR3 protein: CASSPAGGLRDTQYF
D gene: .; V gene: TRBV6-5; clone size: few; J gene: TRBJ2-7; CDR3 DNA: TGTGCCGGTGGGGTCCCGGAGGGAGAGCAGTACTTC; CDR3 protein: CAGGVPEGEQYF
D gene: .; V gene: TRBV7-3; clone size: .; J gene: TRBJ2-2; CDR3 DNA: TGTGCCAGCAGCTTATCGGGAGCAACCGGGGAGCTGTTTTTT; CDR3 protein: CASSLSGATGELFF
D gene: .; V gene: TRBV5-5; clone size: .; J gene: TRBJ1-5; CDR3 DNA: TGTGCCAGCAGCTTGAGAACGGGCCAGCCCCAGCATTTT; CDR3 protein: CASSLRTGQPQHF
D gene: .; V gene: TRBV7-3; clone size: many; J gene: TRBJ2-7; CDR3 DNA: TGTGCCAGCAGCTTTCGGGGAGGAGGCTACGAGCAGTACTTC; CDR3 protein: CASSFRGGGYEQYF
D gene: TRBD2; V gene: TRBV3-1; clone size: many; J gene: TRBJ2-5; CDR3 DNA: TGTGCCAGCAGCCAGTCCCCTAGCGGGGGGGAGACCCAGTACTTC; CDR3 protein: CASSQSPSGGETQYF
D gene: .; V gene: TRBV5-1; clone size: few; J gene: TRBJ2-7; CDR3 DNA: TGCGCCAGCAGCCTTTCGCCGGCAGCGGGCGTCGCCTACGAGCAGTACTTC; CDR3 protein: CASSLSPAAGVAYEQYF
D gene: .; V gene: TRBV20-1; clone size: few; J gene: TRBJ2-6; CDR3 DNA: TGCAGTGCTAGAGATCACGGGGCCAACGTCCTGACTTTC; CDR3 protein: CSARDHGANVLTF
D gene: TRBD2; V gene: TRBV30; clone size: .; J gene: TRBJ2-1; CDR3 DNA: TGTGCCTGGAGCGCCCCGACTAGCGGGGCTTACAATGAGCAGTTCTTC; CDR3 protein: CAWSAPTSGAYNEQFF
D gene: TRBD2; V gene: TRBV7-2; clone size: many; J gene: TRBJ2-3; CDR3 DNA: TGTGCCAGCAGCTCAGGGAGCGGGGGGGCCACAGATACGCAGTATTTT; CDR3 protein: CASSSGSGGATDTQYF